The entry below describes one T cell receptor beta chain. Germline lookup yields CDR1 SGDLS and CDR2 YYNGEE. This CDR3 has 14 residues. Trimming at V came to 5 bases and at J to 4 bases, leaving 5 bases not matched to a gene. Those enrolled, adults aged roughly 18 to 95 years, came from about two dozen US areas. Before being deemed recovered, Cohort 3 donors had two negative PCRs, clearance, or symptom resolution. In the source study's methods: From reference gene primer amplification, estimates of nucleated cell counts were derived. Sequencing was performed with immunoSEQ multiplex PCR; in TCRdb, only in-frame clones are kept and a portion is missing. V, J and clone size are those of that table, while D and trimming were read from the DNA. The sample lists 150,000 to 200,000 clones, around 80% occurring once. The source of the sample is a study of blood T cell repertoires in COVID-19. Overall study context: The cDNA or gDNA used as material had been derived from T cells, B-cell-depleted T cells, or PBMCs.

The V gene is TRBV9, the J gene TRBJ1-2, with 10 bases aligning to TRBD1. Material for sequencing was PBMCs or T cells enriched from blood (not recorded which). The source of this sequence is a man over 45 who had recovered from COVID-19. CDR3 region: CASSVGQGSYGYTF. The CDR3, as DNA: TGTGCCAGCAGTGTGGGACAGGGGTCCTATGGCTACACCTTC.